The rows below give T cell receptor beta chains drawn from one sample of a study of T-cell memory formation after mild COVID-19. Via MiXCR, TCRdb re-called the 5' RACE reads, giving one row per CDR3 protein. The table shows 400,000 to 500,000 distinct CDR3 sequences, with roughly 20% occurring only once. The sequencing input was PBMCs or a T cell subset sorted from them (not recorded which). The receptors originated from an adult woman who had mild COVID-19 (a few samples of this study predate the infection). Cell type and time point are not known. CDR3s include the opening cysteine and the closing phenylalanine or tryptophan.

V	J	CDR3
TRBV10-3	TRBJ1-2	CAISNYEGDYGYTF
TRBV20-1	TRBJ2-3	CSASPGALYTDTQYF
TRBV27	TRBJ2-3	CASNDRTFTDTQYF
TRBV7-2	TRBJ2-5	CASSLGWSAGGPVETQYF
TRBV7-9	TRBJ1-6	CASSSGVNSPLHF
TRBV10-3	TRBJ2-2	CAISDHWSERDTGELFF
TRBV20-1	TRBJ2-1	CSASPGALGNEQFF
TRBV11-3	TRBJ2-3	CASSLAGAPDTQYF
TRBV18	TRBJ2-3	CASSPPGLKADTQYF
TRBV4-1	TRBJ2-6	CASGPRQGATSGANVLTF
TRBV9	TRBJ2-3	CASSEYLADTDTQYF
TRBV7-8	TRBJ1-5	CASSLNRGYNQPQHF
TRBV9	TRBJ2-2	CASNGPGELFF
TRBV5-1	TRBJ2-5	CASSLGAGGPSRETQYF
TRBV18	TRBJ2-5	CASSPRDRTQETQYF
TRBV20-1	TRBJ2-1	CSVSPRGLAVLNEQFF
TRBV7-9	TRBJ2-3	CASSSRGAVTDTQYF
TRBV6-1	TRBJ2-7	CASSEEETYEQYF
TRBV6-2/TRBV6-3	TRBJ2-3	CASSSPGRSTDTQYF
TRBV3-1	TRBJ2-7	CASSQEGGGATYF
TRBV5-1	TRBJ2-3	CASSLAGGVRTDTQYF
TRBV29-1	TRBJ2-3	CSVGGTSGRTDTQYF
TRBV19	TRBJ2-6	CASSRGLSGANVLTF
TRBV20-1	TRBJ1-2	CSASDNYGYTF
TRBV4-1	TRBJ2-5	CASSQVVWGGGDQETQYF
TRBV3-1	TRBJ2-7	CASSPYSGTNYEQYF
TRBV20-1	TRBJ1-5	CSANSDRGHYSNQPQHF
TRBV12-3/TRBV12-4	TRBJ2-5	CASSKSGGVETQYF
TRBV18	TRBJ2-7	CASSPGAGGIYEQYF
TRBV11-3	TRBJ2-5	CASSSTGGKKTQYF
TRBV27	TRBJ2-7	CASATTWTSGSYEQYF
TRBV11-2	TRBJ2-1	CASSLIGDEQFF
TRBV5-4	TRBJ1-2	CASSVGTDSHGYTF
TRBV20-1	TRBJ2-3	CSARDYVGGRDTQYF
TRBV15	TRBJ1-1	CATSRIRQMNTEAFF
TRBV19	TRBJ2-1	CASSGGGDYNEQFF
TRBV9	TRBJ1-5	CASSVALNQPQHF
TRBV10-3	TRBJ1-1	CAISEYGGFGNTEAFF
TRBV5-8	TRBJ1-2	CASSPGTYGYTF
TRBV6-1	TRBJ2-7	CALTRQGAYEQYF
TRBV7-2	TRBJ1-1	CASSLKGQGTEAFF
TRBV7-8	TRBJ1-2	CASSLVGANGYTF
TRBV24-1	TRBJ1-1	CATRIKGNTEAFF
TRBV27	TRBJ2-6	CASSSAVGANVLTF
TRBV4-1	TRBJ2-7	CASSQEVLAGASYEQYF